The 31 T cell receptor beta chains reported below all come from one sample, sequenced in a study of cytomegalovirus exposure and HLA in healthy donors. Primers: 60 Vbeta forward and 13 Jbeta reverse. Assay: immunoSEQ multiplex PCR; the TCRdb copy retains only in-frame clones and omits some. The sample includes approximately 52,000 clones, 60% to 80% of them seen just once. The specimen was PBMCs. Receptors were obtained from a female donor in good health and CMV-seronegative.

This chain uses TRBV7-8 with TRBJ2-1, with TRBD2 matching 7 bases. CDR1 is SGHVS, CDR2 FQNEAQ, per germline. V trimming: 1 base; J trimming: 6 bases; junction bases outside the gene matches: 9. The CDR3 is 16 amino acids. CDR3 loop: CASSLVRQRDGNEQFF. The CDR3 DNA follows: TGTGCCAGCAGCTTAGTGCGCCAGCGGGACGGCAATGAGCAGTTCTTC.

By sample fraction, this clone is medium-sized. V is TRBV28 and J is TRBJ2-3, with unresolved D. Germline CDR1 is MDHEN and CDR2 is SYDVKM. The CDR3 runs to 14 residues. Between the trimmed V and J ends, which lost 3 bases and 4 bases, there was a span of 11 bases. In DNA, the CDR3 is TGTGCCAGCAGTTTTTCTTCCTGGCCAGATACGCAGTATTTT. It specifies CASSFSSWPDTQYF. The full variable domain, with the rest looked up from reference TRBV28 and TRBJ2-3, is DVKVTQSSRYLVKRTGEKVFLECVQDMDHENMFWYRQDPGLGLRLIYFSYDVKMKEKGDIPEGYSVSREKKERFSLILESASTNQTSMYLCASSFSSWPDTQYFGPGTRLTVL.

V usage is TRBV29-1 and J usage is TRBJ2-3, with 7 bases fitting TRBD2. This CDR3 spans 15 amino acids. Germline CDR1 SQVTM, CDR2 ANQGSEA. Losses at the gene ends were 0 bases for V and 2 bases for J; bases not matched to a gene: 5. CDR3: CSVEEPAGPTDTQYF. The CDR3 DNA reads as TGCAGCGTTGAAGAACCAGCGGGGCCCACAGATACGCAGTATTTT.

The CDR3 loop is CASRQGPHEQYF. The CDR3 DNA reads TGTGCCAGCAGACAGGGGCCTCACGAGCAGTACTTC. The chain is built from TRBV27 and TRBJ2-5; 7 nucleotides match TRBD1. TRBJ2-7 explains the end of the DNA better; the J call may be wrong. Germline assignment: CDR1 MNHEY and CDR2 SMNVEV (reference sequence). This CDR3 comprises 12 residues.

The chain couples TRBV18 to TRBJ1-4, with D unresolved. The CDR3 runs to 15 residues. V was clipped by 2 bases and J by 8 bases, with 15 bases between them. The germline V gene encodes CDR1 KGHSH and CDR2 LQKENI. The CDR3 nucleotides are TGTGCCAGCTCACCAACCAGGCTTTTTGAGGAAAAACTGTTTTTT. Its protein product is CASSPTRLFEEKLFF.

This chain uses TRBV28 with TRBJ1-6; a weak D match, TRBD1 (6 bases). The CDR3 is 15 residues long. V was trimmed by 4 bases and J by 5 bases, leaving 12 bases between them. Germline V gives CDR1 MDHEN, CDR2 SYDVKM. The CDR3 is CASSWLAGDNSPLHF. In nucleotides, the CDR3 is TGTGCCAGCAGTTGGTTGGCAGGGGATAATTCACCCCTCCACTTT.

J is TRBJ1-1 and V is TRBV14; D gene ambiguous. The germline V gene encodes CDR1 SGHDN and CDR2 FVKESK. The CDR3 is 13 residues long. The V and J ends lost 4 bases and 5 bases respectively, with 11 bases between them. The CDR3 region is CASSLTRGTEAFF. The CDR3 DNA follows: TGTGCCAGCAGCCTTACACGGGGAACTGAAGCTTTCTTT.

This chain uses TRBV27 with TRBJ2-7; 9 bases line up with TRBD2. Germline loops: CDR1 MNHEY, CDR2 SMNVEV (reference sequence). V trimming: 4 bases; J trimming: 1 base; junction bases outside the gene matches: 29. This CDR3 region has 23 residues. Written as DNA, the CDR3 is TGTGCCAGCAGTTCTTTCCCGCCACGTCTTTTCCTAGTTGCGGGAGGGACATCCTACGAGCAGTACTTC. This codes for CASSSFPPRLFLVAGGTSYEQYF.

DNA of the CDR3: TGTGCCAGCAGTGCCCTGACCGGGACAGTCCTAGTTGAAAAACTGTTTTTT. It is translated as CASSALTGTVLVEKLFF. This chain uses TRBV2 with TRBJ1-4, with 7 bases lining up with TRBD1. CDR1 is SNHLY, CDR2 FYNNEI, per germline. This CDR3 region has 17 residues. The trim removed 4 bases at V and 7 bases at J, leaving 15 bases unmatched.

CDR3 amino acids: CASSSSGRAKYGYTF. The CDR3 DNA reads TGCGCCAGCAGCTCTAGCGGCAGGGCCAAATATGGCTACACCTTC. J is TRBJ1-2 and V is TRBV5-1, with TRBD1 as a possible D gene (5 bases). This CDR3 is built from 15 residues. The germline V gene encodes CDR1 SGHRS and CDR2 YFSETQ. V was trimmed by 3 bases and J by 5 bases, leaving 17 bases between them.

This chain joins TRBV7-9 and TRBJ1-4, with TRBD1 matching over 7 bases. CDR1 SEHNR and CDR2 FQNEAQ come from the germline V gene (reference sequence). This CDR3 comprises 16 residues. J was trimmed by 5 bases and V by 7 bases; bases with no gene match: 13. CDR3 DNA sequence: TGTGCCAGCAACCTTTATGAGGGGGCGGCAAATGAAAAACTGTTTTTT. This encodes CASNLYEGAANEKLFF. Full variable domain (rest looked up from reference TRBV7-9 and TRBJ1-4): DTGVSQNPRHKITKRGQNVTFRCDPISEHNRLYWYRQTLGQGPEFLTYFQNEAQLEKSRLLSDRFSAERPKGSFSTLEIQRTEQGDSAMYLCASNLYEGAANEKLFFGSGTQLSVL.

The chain uses TRBV28 and TRBJ1-6; D possibly corresponds to TRBD1 (5 bases). Germline V gene lookup returns CDR1 MDHEN and CDR2 SYDVKM. The CDR3 is 16 residues long. V was cut by 7 bases and J by 0 bases, with 13 bases left in between. DNA of the CDR3: TGTGCCAGCAACGGTCTAGACAGCTCCTATAATTCACCCCTCCACTTT. Translating gives CASNGLDSSYNSPLHF. Together with reference TRBV28 and TRBJ1-6, the CDR3 gives the full variable domain: DVKVTQSSRYLVKRTGEKVFLECVQDMDHENMFWYRQDPGLGLRLIYFSYDVKMKEKGDIPEGYSVSREKKERFSLILESASTNQTSMYLCASNGLDSSYNSPLHFGNGTRLTVT.

This sequence joins TRBV15 and TRBJ2-6; D is unclear. Between the trimmed V and J ends, which lost 0 bases and 0 bases, there was a span of 6 bases. CDR3 length equals 16 residues. Germline V gene lookup returns CDR1 LNHNV and CDR2 YYDKDF (reference sequence). The CDR3 bases are TGTGCCACCAGCAGAGAGGTAGACTCTGGGGCCAACGTCCTGACTTTC. Translating it yields CATSREVDSGANVLTF.

The genes are TRBV5-1 and TRBJ2-1; 11 bases are a match to TRBD2. Germline CDR1 and CDR2: SGHRS and YFSETQ. The V and J ends lost 0 bases and 3 bases, in that order; junction bases with no gene match: 8. The CDR3 consists of 18 residues. As DNA, the CDR3 is TGCGCCAGCAGCTTGGCCCCGCTAGCGGGGGGTAACTACAATGAGCAGTTCTTC. Protein: CASSLAPLAGGNYNEQFF.

This clone was recorded a few times. The V and J genes are TRBV28 and TRBJ2-1, with 10 nucleotides matching TRBD1. J was trimmed by 3 bases and V by 7 bases; bases with no gene match: 6. CDR1 is MDHEN and CDR2 is SYDVKM in the germline V gene. The CDR3 has 15 residues. Written as DNA, the CDR3 is TGTGCCAGCAAGTTCTGGGACAGGGGCTACAATGAGCAGTTCTTC. This codes for CASKFWDRGYNEQFF. Using reference TRBV28 and TRBJ2-1 for the parts outside the CDR3, the full variable domain is DVKVTQSSRYLVKRTGEKVFLECVQDMDHENMFWYRQDPGLGLRLIYFSYDVKMKEKGDIPEGYSVSREKKERFSLILESASTNQTSMYLCASKFWDRGYNEQFFGPGTRLTVL.

J is TRBJ2-7 and V is TRBV7-2; D is possibly TRBD1 (6 bases). CDR3 length equals 16 residues. V was trimmed by 4 bases and J by 4 bases, leaving 20 bases between them. Germline V CDR1 and CDR2: SGHTA, FQGNSA. As DNA, the CDR3 is TGTGCCAGCAGCTCCTACCTCACGGACAGACAATACGAGCAGTACTTC. As protein: CASSSYLTDRQYEQYF.

The chain has TRBV19 and TRBJ2-1; D is ambiguous. The CDR3 spans 15 residues. The V end lost 3 bases, the J end lost 2 bases, and 11 bases lay between the germline ends. Germline CDR1 and CDR2: LNHDA and SQIVND (reference sequence). This CDR3 is CASSMRATPYNEQFF. The CDR3, as DNA: TGTGCCAGTAGTATGCGAGCGACTCCCTACAATGAGCAGTTCTTC.

This rearrangement joins TRBV19 to TRBJ1-1, with 8 positions matching TRBD1. Germline assignment: CDR1 LNHDA and CDR2 SQIVND (reference sequence). The CDR3 is 15 amino acids. V lost 5 bases to trimming and J lost 3 bases; unmatched junction nucleotides: 8. The CDR3 DNA reads TGTGCCAGTAGTGTCGCCTCGACAGGGGACACTGAAGCTTTCTTT. Its translation: CASSVASTGDTEAFF.

V usage is TRBV7-3 and J usage is TRBJ1-2; maybe TRBD1 (5 bases). Germline V gives CDR1 SGHTA, CDR2 FQGTGA. V was cut by 6 bases and J by 7 bases, with 15 bases left in between. The CDR3 totals 13 residues. Here the CDR3 DNA reads TGTGCCAGCAGTTATTTTCAGGGCTCTGGCTACACCTTC. This translates into CASSYFQGSGYTF.

This chain connects TRBV19 to TRBJ2-2; 7 nucleotides match TRBD1. Trimming at V came to 3 bases and at J to 4 bases, leaving 5 bases not matched to a gene. Germline CDR1 is LNHDA and CDR2 is SQIVND (reference sequence). The CDR3 totals 15 residues. In DNA, the CDR3 is TGTGCCAGTAGTATCCAGGGACAGACCACCGGGGAGCTGTTTTTT. Encoded protein: CASSIQGQTTGELFF.

The chain carries TRBV7-8 and TRBJ2-3; 10 bases line up with TRBD1. Germline values: CDR1 SGHVS, CDR2 FQNEAQ. The CDR3 runs to 14 residues. V lost 4 bases and J lost 5; bases outside the gene matches: 3. CDR3 in amino acids: CASSYDRGQDTQYF. CDR3 sequence (DNA): TGTGCCAGCAGCTATGACAGGGGGCAAGATACGCAGTATTTT.

The chain is built from TRBV25-1 and TRBJ1-2, with D possibly being TRBD1 (6 bases). The germline CDR1 and CDR2 sequences are MGHDK and SYGVNS. The CDR3 has 18 amino acids. The ends were cut back, 7 bases at V and 4 bases at J, with 28 bases in the middle. Here the CDR3 reads CASKNRVLPGLLGYGYTF. The CDR3 DNA sequence: TGTGCCAGCAAGAACAGGGTACTTCCCGGGCTTCTGGGCTATGGCTACACCTTC.

The rearrangement joins TRBV28 to TRBJ1-2; possible D gene TRBD1, 6 bases. The CDR3 has 14 residues. Germline V gene sequence: CDR1 MDHEN, CDR2 SYDVKM. The V end lost 2 bases, the J end lost 4 bases, and 11 bases lay between the germline ends. The CDR3 DNA reads as TGTGCCAGCAGTTTAGGCAGGGGTTCCTATGGCTACACCTTC. It translates to CASSLGRGSYGYTF.

This clone was observed once. CDR3 protein: CASSPRSAGGSYEQYF. Here the CDR3 DNA reads TGTGCCAGCAGTCCCCGCTCAGCGGGGGGCTCCTACGAGCAGTACTTC. V usage is TRBV28 and J usage is TRBJ2-7; 9 bases map to TRBD2. Germline assignment: CDR1 MDHEN and CDR2 SYDVKM. This CDR3 is 16 amino acids long. Germline trimming cut 5 bases from V and 0 bases from J; bases unmatched to any gene: 8.

This rearrangement joins TRBV11-2 to TRBJ2-1; 10 positions agree with TRBD2. The J segment lost 8 bases and the V segment lost 5 bases, leaving 9 bases of the junction unmatched. Germline V gene lookup returns CDR1 SGHAT and CDR2 FQNNGV. The CDR3 totals 15 residues. CDR3 nucleotide sequence: TGTGCCAGCAGCCTAAAAAGCGGGGGGGCGCATGAGCAGTTCTTC. Its protein product is CASSLKSGGAHEQFF.

The chain links TRBV27 to TRBJ2-2; 11 bases map to TRBD2. Trimming took 2 bases from V and 1 from J; bases not matched to a gene: 6. From germline, CDR1 is MNHEY and CDR2 SMNVEV (reference sequence). The CDR3 loop spans 18 amino acids. The DNA for the CDR3 is TGTGCCAGCAGTTTACTAGCGGGAGGAACCCTGAACACCGGGGAGCTGTTTTTT. Amino acids: CASSLLAGGTLNTGELFF.

The rearrangement links TRBV25-1 to TRBJ2-7; D unclear. Germline CDR1 is MGHDK and CDR2 is SYGVNS. Deletions cut 2 bases from V and 0 bases from J, with 14 bases between. The CDR3 is 16 residues long. This chain's CDR3 is CASSEGWAGSSYEQYF. The CDR3 bases are TGTGCCAGCAGTGAAGGGTGGGCAGGTAGCTCCTACGAGCAGTACTTC.

V is TRBV6-5 and J is TRBJ2-7; D possibly corresponds to TRBD1 (6 bases). CDR1 and CDR2 (germline): MNHEY, SVGAGI. This CDR3 is built from 15 residues. Trimming took 6 bases from V and 6 from J, leaving 21 bases between them. The CDR3 loop is CASRQGRSRVSEQYF. Written as DNA, the CDR3 is TGTGCCAGCAGACAGGGACGGTCCAGGGTATCCGAGCAGTACTTC.

The CDR3 nucleotides are TGTGCCAGTAGCGTCGTTTCATCGTCGGGCAATCAGCCCCAGCATTTT. Encoded protein: CASSVVSSSGNQPQHF. The chain couples TRBV19 to TRBJ1-5; D gene unclear. Trimming removed 6 bases from V and 2 bases from J, with 17 bases in between. Germline V gene lookup returns CDR1 LNHDA and CDR2 SQIVND (reference sequence). The CDR3 runs 16 residues.

This clone was observed a few times. The V gene is TRBV5-1, the J gene TRBJ1-2; no definite D call. This CDR3 spans 14 amino acids. The germline gives CDR1 SGHRS, CDR2 YFSETQ. Trimming took off 4 bases at V and 2 bases at J, with 12 bases between the two ends. CDR3 nucleotides: TGCGCCAGCAGCCCCTCTCCGGGGAACTATGGCTACACCTTC. Its protein is CASSPSPGNYGYTF.

V is TRBV4-1 and J is TRBJ2-1; 10 nucleotides align to TRBD1. The ends lost 0 bases at V and 5 bases at J; junction bases unmatched: 10. The CDR3 extends over 18 amino acids. The germline gives CDR1 MGHRA, CDR2 YSYEKL. The CDR3 loop reads CASSQESVIGTGDNEQFF. The DNA of the CDR3 is TGCGCCAGCAGCCAAGAGTCAGTCATCGGGACAGGGGACAATGAGCAGTTCTTC.